The sequence of this TCR beta chain was determined in a study of read filtering for tumor transcriptome and immune sequencing. Across the study: The cohort had about 16 men and approximately 14 women aged about 45 to 80, mean roughly 70 years. Overall study findings and caveats: Correlation between methods rose after single-read clonotypes were removed.

This clonotype has just a few counts. Its antigen is undetermined. The CDR3 carries no conserved terminal phenylalanine or tryptophan, so it likely arises from a read error. This CDR3 comprises 12 residues. Between the trimmed V and J ends, which lost 8 bases and 7 bases, there was a span of 14 bases. Germline loops: CDR1 MDHEN, CDR2 SYDVKM. At the time of active disease, bone marrow was collected from every patient. This library used roughly 370 ng RNA and molecular barcoded adaptors spanning alpha/delta and beta/gamma chains. MiXCR was run by TCRdb on the reads, yielding one entry per CDR3 protein. The sample lists about 46,000 distinct CDR3 sequences; 12% were seen once.

Source material: a population of CD138-negative cells sorted from bone marrow. The chain recombines TRBV28 with TRBJ2-5, with a weak D call TRBD2 (6 bases). The source is a donor over 35 with multiple myeloma. In DNA, the CDR3 is TGTGCCAGCCGGGGGACGTTCGGGACCCAGTACTAC. Protein sequence: CASRGTFGTQYY.